This paragraph covers one T cell receptor beta chain sequence. The antigen remains undetermined. The sample comes from a study of blood T cells in healthy people across ages. Study findings and constraints: The donors' CMV status was not determined, possibly confounding changes in expanded clonotypes. Leaving the PBMCs unsorted stopped any conclusive comparison of naive versus antigen-experienced cells.

The length of the CDR3 is 18 residues. Germline lookup yields CDR1 MGHDK and CDR2 SYGVNS. Deletions cut 2 bases from V and 11 bases from J, with 29 bases between. A second about 6 to 12 cycle PCR used barcoded and J-beta primers. TCRdb called the 5' RACE reads again in MiXCR, with one record for every CDR3 protein. Of roughly 2 million distinct CDR3 sequences in the sample, 40% to 55% were seen once. The sequencing input was blood. The gene calls are TRBV25-1 and TRBJ2-3, with D perhaps TRBD1 or TRBD2 (5 bases each). This TCR came from a woman between 40 and 50 years old in good health. This chain's CDR3 is CASSEPDGAPTALMRQYF. The CDR3 bases are TGTGCCAGCAGTGAACCGGACGGGGCACCTACGGCCTTGATGAGGCAGTATTTT.